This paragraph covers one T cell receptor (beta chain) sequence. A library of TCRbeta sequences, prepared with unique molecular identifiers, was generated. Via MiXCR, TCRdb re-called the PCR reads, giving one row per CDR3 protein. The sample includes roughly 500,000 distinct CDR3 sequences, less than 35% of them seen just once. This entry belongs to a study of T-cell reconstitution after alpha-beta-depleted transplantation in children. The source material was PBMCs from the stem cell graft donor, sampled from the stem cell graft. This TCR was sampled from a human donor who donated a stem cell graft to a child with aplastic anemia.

CDR3 sequence: CASSYEDDARGYTF. The CDR3 nucleotides read TGTGCCAGCAGTTACGAGGACGATGCTCGGGGCTACACCTTC. The rearrangement links TRBV6-5 to TRBJ1-2, with D unresolved. V gave up 2 bases and J gave up 8 bases, with 15 bases separating them. The germline V gene has CDR1 MNHEY and CDR2 SVGAGI. CDR3 length: 14 residues.